This T cell receptor (beta chain) is drawn from a study of T cell responses to AZD1222 COVID-19 vaccine. Notes on the study in general: Donor demographics were predominantly white British with a female majority; clonal diversity may be underestimated.

TCRdb keeps only in-frame clones here, not all; method: immunoSEQ multiplex PCR. The table lists 90,000 to 150,000 clones, around 87% of them singletons. With regard to this clone: Its antigen is unknown.

Germline loops: CDR1 ENHRY, CDR2 SYGVKD. The CDR3 consists of 14 residues. V gave up 4 bases and J gave up 0 bases, with 8 bases separating them. The sequence came from an adult in good health. The input for sequencing was peripheral blood, taken on day 0 of AZD1222 vaccination. The chain is built from TRBV10-3 and TRBJ2-3; TRBD1 is a possible D gene (5 bases). CDR3 in amino acids: CAISAPGSTDTQYF. The CDR3 region has the DNA TGTGCCATCAGTGCCCCAGGGAGCACAGATACGCAGTATTTT.